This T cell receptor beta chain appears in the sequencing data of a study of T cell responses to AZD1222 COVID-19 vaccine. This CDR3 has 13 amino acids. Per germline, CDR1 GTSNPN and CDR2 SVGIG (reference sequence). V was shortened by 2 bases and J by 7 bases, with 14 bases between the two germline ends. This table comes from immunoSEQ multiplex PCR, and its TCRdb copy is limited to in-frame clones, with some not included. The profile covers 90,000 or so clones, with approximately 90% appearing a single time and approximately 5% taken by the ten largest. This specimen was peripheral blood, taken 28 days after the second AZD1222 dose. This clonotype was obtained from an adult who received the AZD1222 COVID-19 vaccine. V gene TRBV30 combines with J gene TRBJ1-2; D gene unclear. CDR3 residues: CAWSPVAFTGYTF. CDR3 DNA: TGTGCCTGGAGTCCAGTCGCTTTTACTGGCTACACCTTC. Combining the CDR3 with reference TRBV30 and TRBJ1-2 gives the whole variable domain SQTIHQWPATLVQPVGSPLSLECTVEGTSNPNLYWYRQAAGRGLQLLFYSVGIGQISSEVPQNLSASRPQDRQFILSSKKLLLSDSGFYLCAWSPVAFTGYTFGSGTRLTVV.